The 23 T cell receptor beta chains below were found in one sample sequenced in a study of tumor-infiltrating lymphocytes in primary liver carcinoma. Germline DNA was extracted alongside blood RNA, which was obtained from unsorted whole blood. A constant-region primer primed TCR beta cDNA synthesis from 400 to 600 ng of total RNA. Construction of TCR beta libraries relied on three successive nested multiplex PCR rounds employing slightly modified ARM-PCR. A C-beta reverse primer was combined with TRBV1-TRBV30 forward primers in the first two PCR rounds, and each round had 10 cycles. Each CDR3 protein gets one entry after TCRdb re-called the multiplex PCR reads with MiXCR. The table records some 320,000 distinct CDR3 sequences, less than 75% of them present only once. Sequenced material: peripheral blood. The receptor set was obtained from a man between 35 and 55 years old with primary liver carcinoma and hepatitis B virus infection.

This clonotype was found once. This clone may be a read error of a much larger clone one base away. This chain joins TRBV29-1 and TRBJ1-1; D remains ambiguous. The CDR3 runs 13 residues. Germline assignment: CDR1 SQVTM and CDR2 ANQGSEA. As DNA, the CDR3 is TGCAGCGTTGAGATCCAGATCAACACTGAAGCTTCCTTT. This sequence encodes CSVEIQINTEASF.

This clonotype was counted only a few times. CDR3 loop: CASSFGGENTGELFF. CDR3 nucleotide sequence: TGTGCCAGCAGTTTTGGTGGGGAGAACACCGGGGAGCTGTTTTTT. The chain couples TRBV28 to TRBJ2-2; D is uncertain. The CDR3 is 15 residues long. Per the germline V gene, CDR1 is MDHEN and CDR2 is SYDVKM. Trimming shortened V by 3 bases and J by 1 base, and 9 bases separated the two germline ends.

This clonotype has just a few counts. The chain joins TRBV5-1 to TRBJ2-1; D is perhaps TRBD2 (6 bases). The V end lost 6 bases, the J end lost 9 bases, and 16 bases lay between the germline ends. CDR1 is SGHRS, CDR2 YFSETQ, per germline. The CDR3 extends over 13 amino acids. The CDR3 sequence: CASIRDGGGEQFF. The CDR3 DNA reads as TGCGCCAGCATCCGGGACGGGGGTGGTGAGCAGTTCTTC.

Worth noting for this clonotype: This sequence may be a read error, since a much larger clone differs from it by one base. The chain is built from TRBV11-2 and TRBJ1-1, with D maybe TRBD1 (5 bases). From germline, CDR1 is SGHAT and CDR2 FQNNGV. Deletions cut 10 bases from V and 1 base from J, with 13 bases between. CDR3 length equals 13 residues. CDR3 region: CATSRTPNTEAFF. CDR3 nucleotide sequence: TGTGCCACCAGTCGGACACCGAACACTGAAGCTTTCTTT.

This clonotype came up a few times. The chain joins TRBV6-6 to TRBJ2-5; tentative D call: TRBD1 (6 bases). Trimming took off 4 bases at V and 5 bases at J, with 17 bases between the two ends. The CDR3 extends over 15 amino acids. Germline V CDR1 and CDR2: MNHNY, SVGAGI (reference sequence). DNA for the CDR3: TGTGCCAGCAGTTTACCAATCAGGGGCGGGGAGACCCAGTACTTC. The encoded protein is CASSLPIRGGETQYF.

Many counts were recorded for this clonotype. The chain is built from TRBV10-2 and TRBJ2-3, with TRBD2 matching 11 bases. The CDR3 spans 15 residues. J gave up 2 bases and V 6 bases, and 4 bases lay outside the gene matches. From germline, CDR1 is WSHSY and CDR2 SAAADI. CDR3 DNA sequence: TGCGCCAGCAGGAGACTAGCGGGGTCCACAGATACGCAGTATTTT. Translating gives CASRRLAGSTDTQYF.

On this clonotype itself: A much larger clone differs by one base, so this may be a read error. This is likely a read error, given that the CDR3 carries no conserved phenylalanine or tryptophan at its end. The chain has TRBV4-3 and TRBJ2-7; a weak D match, TRBD1 (6 bases). Germline values: CDR1 LGHNA, CDR2 YSLEER. V was cut by 0 bases and J by 4 bases, with 25 bases left in between. This CDR3 region has 19 residues. The CDR3 DNA sequence: TGCGCCAGCAGCCAAGAGGATCCCCCCCACAGGGCCGGTTCTTACGAGCAGTACTCC. Its protein product is CASSQEDPPHRAGSYEQYS.

The chain is built from TRBV28 and TRBJ2-7; TRBD1 matches 9 bases. The CDR3 covers 16 residues. With V trimmed by 5 bases and J by 6 bases, 14 bases remained unmatched. The germline V gene encodes CDR1 MDHEN and CDR2 SYDVKM. DNA for the CDR3: TGTGCCAGCAGTCCTTCCGGGACAGGGTTAAGTTTCGAGCAGTACTTC. Amino acid sequence: CASSPSGTGLSFEQYF. Full variable domain (outside the CDR3, taken from reference TRBV28 and TRBJ2-7): DVKVTQSSRYLVKRTGEKVFLECVQDMDHENMFWYRQDPGLGLRLIYFSYDVKMKEKGDIPEGYSVSREKKERFSLILESASTNQTSMYLCASSPSGTGLSFEQYFGPGTRLTVT.

This clonotype was counted many times. The chain uses TRBV5-4 and TRBJ1-1; D remains unclear. The CDR3 contains 15 residues. Germline values: CDR1 SGHNT, CDR2 YYREEE (reference sequence). The V end lost 3 bases, the J end lost 6 bases, and 18 bases lay between the germline ends. CDR3 region: CASSSSPSGGAEAFF. CDR3 nucleotide sequence: TGTGCCAGCAGCTCATCCCCCTCCGGCGGGGCTGAAGCTTTCTTT.

The chain links TRBV5-4 to TRBJ2-7; 10 positions agree with TRBD2. Germline V gene data show CDR1 as SGHNT and CDR2 as YYREEE (reference sequence). V was pared by 1 base and J by 5 bases, with 6 bases of the junction left unmatched. The CDR3 is 15 amino acids. The CDR3 here is CASSLRASGSHEQYF. Written as DNA, the CDR3 is TGTGCCAGCAGCTTGAGGGCTAGCGGGAGCCACGAGCAGTACTTC.

This clonotype showed up just a few times. The chain joins TRBV7-8 to TRBJ1-2; 9 bases align to TRBD1. From germline, CDR1 is SGHVS and CDR2 FQNEAQ. The CDR3 sequence is 15 residues long. The trim removed 5 bases at V and 10 bases at J, leaving 14 bases unmatched. CDR3 residues: CASSPTPGQGQDYTF. The CDR3 DNA reads as TGTGCCAGCAGCCCAACACCGGGACAGGGCCAAGACTACACCTTC.

To note about this clonotype: The junction differs from germline at one of its ends, possibly a read error. The V gene is TRBV11-1, the J gene TRBJ2-2, with 9 bases fitting TRBD1. Germline V CDR1 and CDR2: SGHAT, FQDESV (reference sequence). This CDR3 region has 15 residues. The CDR3 loop is CASSSQGQGTGELLF. DNA of the CDR3: TGTGCCAGCAGCTCTCAGGGACAGGGAACCGGGGAGCTGCTTTTT.

This chain links TRBV12-3 or TRBV12-4 with TRBJ2-7, with 9 nucleotides matching TRBD2. Trimming cost V 6 bases and J 4 bases; bases outside gene matches: 13. The CDR3 loop spans 16 amino acids. CDR3 sequence reads: CASSNFGSSGSYEQYF. In nucleotides, the CDR3 is TGTGCCAGCAGCAACTTTGGGAGTAGCGGGAGTTACGAGCAGTACTTC.

CDR3 loop: CASSPPGHFQETQYF. In DNA, the CDR3 is TGTGCCAGTAGCCCTCCGGGACACTTCCAGGAGACCCAGTACTTC. The chain joins TRBV11-2 to TRBJ2-5; weak D call: TRBD1 (6 bases). This CDR3 contains 15 residues. V was cut by 9 bases and J by 5 bases, with 22 bases left in between. From germline, CDR1 is SGHAT and CDR2 FQNNGV. Variable domain in full (rest from reference TRBV11-2 and TRBJ2-5): EAGVAQSPRYKIIEKRQSVAFWCNPISGHATLYWYQQILGQGPKLLIQFQNNGVVDDSQLPKDRFSAERLKGVDSTLKIQPAKLEDSAVYLCASSPPGHFQETQYFGPGTRLLVL.

Concerning this clonotype: Just one base apart from a much larger clone, this may be a read error. This sequence joins TRBV6-5 and TRBJ2-5; 8 positions agree with TRBD2. This CDR3 has 14 residues. Germline CDR1 is MNHEY and CDR2 is SVGAGI. J was trimmed by 2 bases and V by 6 bases; bases with no gene match: 5. Here the CDR3 reads CASRPTSAQETQYF. In nucleotides, the CDR3 is TGTGCCAGCAGACCGACTAGCGCTCAAGAGACCCAGTACTTC.

As concerns this clonotype: A much larger clonotype is one base distant, so this may be a read error. The chain combines TRBV6-5 with TRBJ1-4, with D perhaps matching TRBD1 (5 bases). Germline values: CDR1 MNHEY, CDR2 SVGAGI. V lost 3 bases and J lost 0, with 11 bases in between. The CDR3 covers 16 residues. The CDR3 sequence is CASSYDSLPTNEKLFF. The CDR3 DNA reads as TGTGCCAGCAGTTATGACAGCCTTCCAACTAATGAAAAACTGTTTTTT.

With regard to this clonotype: A read error is possible here, since a much larger clone lies one base away. The chain couples TRBV11-2 to TRBJ2-1; TRBD2 is a possible D gene (5 bases). Trimming took 4 bases from V and 6 from J, leaving 19 bases between them. Germline CDR1 is SGHAT and CDR2 is FQNNGV. CDR3 length: 16 amino acids. CDR3 nucleotides: TGTGCCAGCAGCTCCCAGGTGGTTAGCGCCGGCAATGAGCAGTTCTTC. Its protein product is CASSSQVVSAGNEQFF.

This chain connects TRBV19 to TRBJ2-3; 7 bases are a match to TRBD1. The CDR3 covers 16 residues. J gave up 3 bases and V 6 bases, and 12 bases lay outside the gene matches. Germline loops: CDR1 LNHDA, CDR2 SQIVND (reference sequence). CDR3 DNA sequence: TGTGCCAGTAGAACAAGAGAGGGGGCTGGTACAGATACGCAGTATTTT. It yields the protein CASRTREGAGTDTQYF.

To note about this clonotype: Without the conserved terminal phenylalanine or tryptophan, this CDR3 likely stems from a read error. The rearrangement uses TRBV7-8 and TRBJ2-7, with a possible D match to TRBD2 (6 bases). The V gene's germline CDR1 is SGHVS and CDR2 FQNEAQ. Trimming pared 1 base from V and 4 bases from J, leaving 14 bases between. This CDR3 contains 15 residues. The DNA of the CDR3 is TGTGCCAGCAGCTTAGTTGGAGGGATCCTTTACGAGCAGTACCTC. This encodes CASSLVGGILYEQYL.

This clonotype showed up many times. The CDR3 spells CASSVTSVSTGELFF. The CDR3 DNA reads as TGCGCCAGCAGCGTTACCAGCGTGAGCACCGGGGAGCTGTTTTTT. The chain is built from TRBV10-2 and TRBJ2-2; D not resolved. The V gene's germline CDR1 is WSHSY and CDR2 SAAADI. The CDR3 totals 15 residues. Trimming took 6 bases from V and 4 from J, leaving 15 bases between them.

A remark on this clonotype: One junction end disagrees with the germline gene, perhaps due to a read error. The CDR3 sequence is CATSQAREVEQFF. CDR3 nucleotides: TGCGCCACCAGCCAAGCCCGGGAGGTTGAGCAATTCTTC. V is TRBV4-3 and J is TRBJ2-1; TRBD2 aligns across 7 bases. This CDR3 is 13 amino acids long. Per the germline V gene, CDR1 is LGHNA and CDR2 is YSLEER.

This clonotype appeared a few times. This chain links TRBV6-1 with TRBJ2-7; the D is unclear. The ends were cut back, 6 bases at V and 0 bases at J, with 24 bases in the middle. This CDR3 region has 18 residues. Germline values: CDR1 MNHNS, CDR2 SASEGT. The CDR3, as DNA: TGTGCCAGCAGAGAAAGCGTGTTTCGCTTAACGAGCTCCTACGAGCAGTACTTC. The encoded protein is CASRESVFRLTSSYEQYF.

A note on this clonotype: This sequence may be a read error, since a much larger clone differs from it by one base. The V gene is TRBV6-1, the J gene TRBJ1-5; the D gene is possibly TRBD1 (6 bases). From germline, CDR1 is MNHNS and CDR2 SASEGT. Deletions cut 1 base from V and 4 bases from J, with 11 bases between. The CDR3 runs 15 residues. This CDR3 is CASSEGIGGNQPQHF. The CDR3 coding sequence is TGTGCCAGCAGTGAAGGGATAGGGGGGAATCAGCCCCAGCATTTT.